These T cell receptor beta chains were read from a single sample in a study of T cells in localized non-small cell lung cancer. The assay was immunoSEQ multiplex PCR, and TCRdb's table has in-frame clones only and misses some. The table has about 2,000 clones, around 32% seen once; the top ten hold about 15%. The material was normal lung tissue next to the tumor, obtained before any cancer treatment. These receptor sequences come from a woman aged 40-69 years with stage II squamous cell lung carcinoma. The CDR3 runs from the conserved cysteine through the conserved F or W. A D gene is named only where the DNA matches it firmly. Expanded clones get a size class; other rows say once, few or many, or leave the size out.

clone size | D gene | J gene | V gene | CDR3 DNA | CDR3 protein
few | - | TRBJ1-2 | TRBV28 | TGTGCCAGCAGTTCGACAGGTTGGCATGGCTACACCTTC | CASSSTGWHGYTF
few | TRBD1 | TRBJ2-7 | TRBV9 | TGTGCCAGCAGCGTAGAATTGGCGGACAGGGGTGACAACGAGCAGTACTTC | CASSVELADRGDNEQYF
medium-sized | - | TRBJ2-2 | TRBV11-3 | TGTGCCAGCAGCTTATGGGACATGAGCATATTCGGGGAGCTGTTTTTT | CASSLWDMSIFGELFF
- | - | TRBJ1-1 | TRBV18 | TGTGCCAGCTCACTCCAAAAAGGTGTGAACACTGAAGCTTTCTTT | CASSLQKGVNTEAFF
- | TRBD2 | TRBJ2-1 | TRBV28 | TGTGCCAGCAGCATCCGTCCAGCGGGATCCTACAATGAGCAGTTCTTC | CASSIRPAGSYNEQFF
once | - | TRBJ2-1 | TRBV29-1 | TGCAGCGTTGAAAGCCCTACGGAGCCTGAGCAGTTCTTC | CSVESPTEPEQFF
- | TRBD1 | TRBJ1-1 | TRBV12-5 | TGTGCCAGCACCGCCACAGGGGAGGCTTTCTTT | CASTATGEAFF
- | - | TRBJ2-3 | TRBV29-1 | TGCAGCGCCGGGGGGCGCGAGTTTAGCGGGAGCACAGATACGCAGTATTTT | CSAGGREFSGSTDTQYF
- | TRBD1 | TRBJ1-4 | TRBV28 | TGTGCCAGCAGTTCCGGGACAGGGAGATGGGAACTGTTTTTT | CASSSGTGRWELFF
- | TRBD2 | TRBJ2-3 | TRBV25-1 | TGTGCCAGCAGTGATAATCTTGGCGGGGGTTTCACAGATACGCAGTATTTT | CASSDNLGGGFTDTQYF
- | - | TRBJ1-2 | TRBV19 | TGTGCCAGTAGTATTAGGAAAAAGGGGGACTATGGCTACACCTTC | CASSIRKKGDYGYTF
- | TRBD1 | TRBJ2-3 | TRBV9 | TGTGCCAGCAGAGCAAATGACAGGGGGCCCACAGATACGCAGTATTTT | CASRANDRGPTDTQYF
few | - | TRBJ1-6 | TRBV25-1 | TGTGCCAGCAGTGAATATAGGGGTTCCCCCCTCCACTTT | CASSEYRGSPLHF
large | - | TRBJ2-3 | TRBV28 | TGTGCCAGCAGTTTAGCGGGGACTCGAGCAGATACGCAGTATTTT | CASSLAGTRADTQYF
few | - | TRBJ2-2 | TRBV9 | TGTGCCAGCAGCGAGAGTTCTGGCACCGGGGAGCTGTTTTTT | CASSESSGTGELFF
few | - | TRBJ1-1 | TRBV18 | TGTGCCAGCTCACCACTACAGGGAGTCACTGAAGCTTTCTTT | CASSPLQGVTEAFF
few | - | TRBJ2-2 | TRBV15 | TGTGCCACCAGCGGTCTAGGGAACACCGGGGAGCTGTTTTTT | CATSGLGNTGELFF
- | - | TRBJ1-3 | TRBV5-1 | TGCGCCAGCAGCTTGGGGCAATCCGGAAACACCATATATTTT | CASSLGQSGNTIYF
- | TRBD1 | TRBJ1-2 | TRBV11-3 | TGTGCCAGCAGCCTCGATAGGGACAGCTATGGCTACACCTTC | CASSLDRDSYGYTF
- | - | TRBJ1-5 | TRBV19 | TGTGCCAGTAGTATCAGTTTTCAGCCCCAGCATTTT | CASSISFQPQHF
- | - | TRBJ1-5 | TRBV19 | TGTGCCAGTAAATTAGGACAGAGTAATCAGCCCCAGCATTTT | CASKLGQSNQPQHF
- | TRBD2 | TRBJ2-5 | TRBV11-3 | TGTGCCAGCAGCTACACTAGCGGGGAAGAGACCCAGTACTTC | CASSYTSGEETQYF
once | TRBD2 | TRBJ2-1 | TRBV19 | TGTGCCAGCAGTCAGCGGGGAGCTATGGATGAGCAGTTCTTC | CASSQRGAMDEQFF
- | - | TRBJ1-1 | TRBV6-8 | TGTGCCAGCAGTTACGGTGGGAAGGGGACCACTGAAGCTTTCTTT | CASSYGGKGTTEAFF
few | TRBD2 | TRBJ2-7 | TRBV11-3 | TGTGCCAGCAGCTCCGGGACTAGCCCCCACGAGCAGTACTTC | CASSSGTSPHEQYF
few | TRBD2 | TRBJ2-5 | TRBV6-8 | TGTGCCAGCAGTTCACGGACTAGCGGGACGCAGACCCAGTACTTC | CASSSRTSGTQTQYF
few | TRBD2 | TRBJ2-1 | TRBV11-3 | TGTGCCAGCAGCTTGAGGCAGGGACTAGCGGGTAATGAGCAGTTCTTC | CASSLRQGLAGNEQFF
- | TRBD1 | TRBJ1-2 | TRBV19 | TGTGCCAGTAGTATCGGTGAGACAGGGGCGCGTGGCTATGGCTACACCTTC | CASSIGETGARGYGYTF
few | - | TRBJ1-5 | TRBV6-8 | TGTGCCAGCAGTTACTCCACTTATACTCAGCCCCAGCATTTT | CASSYSTYTQPQHF
- | - | TRBJ2-2 | TRBV14 | TGTGCCAGCAGTCGAGCGACAGGAAACACCGGGGAGCTGTTTTTT | CASSRATGNTGELFF
- | - | TRBJ1-1 | TRBV15 | TGTGCCACCAGCAGAGATTATCCCCCGGGAATGAACACTGAAGCTTTCTTT | CATSRDYPPGMNTEAFF
medium-sized | - | TRBJ1-1 | TRBV9 | TGTGCCAGCAGATCTGTGGGCCATTCGGGGGTCAGCACTGAAGCTTTCTTT | CASRSVGHSGVSTEAFF
- | TRBD1 | TRBJ1-4 | TRBV19 | TGTGCCAGTAGCAACCGCGGACAGGGGGGAGAAAAACTGTTTTTT | CASSNRGQGGEKLFF
- | - | TRBJ1-2 | TRBV19 | TGTGCCAGTAGTATCGGGGGCGGATATGGCTACACCTTC | CASSIGGGYGYTF
- | - | TRBJ2-6 | TRBV11-3 | TGTGCCAGCAGCCTCGACAGTAATGGGGCCAACGTCCTGACTTTC | CASSLDSNGANVLTF
medium-sized | - | TRBJ1-4 | TRBV6-8 | TGTGCCAGCAGTTACGTAGTGGGGTCTAATGAAAAACTGTTTTTT | CASSYVVGSNEKLFF
medium-sized | - | TRBJ2-2 | TRBV11-3 | TGTGCCAGCATCTCGGACCCGGGCACCGGGGAGCTGTTTTTT | CASISDPGTGELFF
- | - | TRBJ2-2 | TRBV27 | TGTGCCAGCAAGTCCTCGACAGTTACCGGGGAGCTGTTTTTT | CASKSSTVTGELFF
- | TRBD2 | TRBJ2-2 | TRBV30 | TGTGCCTGGAGTGGGCTAGCGGGAGGTCTCGGGGAGCTGTTTTTT | CAWSGLAGGLGELFF
few | - | TRBJ2-4 | TRBV19 | TGTGCCAGTAGTATTGGGGCTGCCAAAAACATTCAGTACTTC | CASSIGAAKNIQYF
- | TRBD1 | TRBJ2-1 | TRBV11-3 | TGTGCCAGCAGCTTGGGGACAGACTCCTACAATGAGCAGTTCTTC | CASSLGTDSYNEQFF
- | TRBD1 | TRBJ2-7 | TRBV6-8 | TGTGCCAGCAGTACTGGGACAGGGAACTACGAGCAGTACTTC | CASSTGTGNYEQYF